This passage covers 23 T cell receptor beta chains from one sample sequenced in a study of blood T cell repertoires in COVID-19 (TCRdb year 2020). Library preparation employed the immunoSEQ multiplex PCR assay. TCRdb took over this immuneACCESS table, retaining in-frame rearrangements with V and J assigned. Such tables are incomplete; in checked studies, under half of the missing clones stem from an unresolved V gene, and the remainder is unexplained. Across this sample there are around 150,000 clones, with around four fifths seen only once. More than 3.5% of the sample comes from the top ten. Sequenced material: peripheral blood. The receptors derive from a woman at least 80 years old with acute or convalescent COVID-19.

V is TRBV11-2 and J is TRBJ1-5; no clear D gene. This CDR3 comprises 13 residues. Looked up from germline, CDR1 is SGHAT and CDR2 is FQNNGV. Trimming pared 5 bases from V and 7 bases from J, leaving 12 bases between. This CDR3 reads CASSVQVDQPQHF. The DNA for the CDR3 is TGTGCCAGCAGCGTCCAGGTCGACCAGCCCCAGCATTTT.

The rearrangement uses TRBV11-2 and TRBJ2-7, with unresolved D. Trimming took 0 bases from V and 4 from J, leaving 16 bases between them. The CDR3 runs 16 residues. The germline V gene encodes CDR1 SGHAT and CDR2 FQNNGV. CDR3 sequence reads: CASSLEVGRAKYEQYF. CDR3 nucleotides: TGTGCCAGCAGCTTAGAGGTTGGGCGAGCAAAATACGAGCAGTACTTC.

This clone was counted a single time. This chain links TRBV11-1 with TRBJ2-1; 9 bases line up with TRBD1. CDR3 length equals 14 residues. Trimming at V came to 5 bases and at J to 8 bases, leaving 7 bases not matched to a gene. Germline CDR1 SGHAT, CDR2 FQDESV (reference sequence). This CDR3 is CASSPRDRDHEQFF. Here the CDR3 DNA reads TGTGCCAGCAGCCCCCGGGACAGGGACCATGAGCAGTTCTTC.

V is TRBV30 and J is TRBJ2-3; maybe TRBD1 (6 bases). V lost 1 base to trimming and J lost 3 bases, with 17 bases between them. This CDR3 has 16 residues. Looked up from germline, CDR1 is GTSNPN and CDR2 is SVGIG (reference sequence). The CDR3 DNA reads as TGTGCCTGGAGTGATGGAGAAGGAAGGGGGACAGATACGCAGTATTTT. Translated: CAWSDGEGRGTDTQYF.

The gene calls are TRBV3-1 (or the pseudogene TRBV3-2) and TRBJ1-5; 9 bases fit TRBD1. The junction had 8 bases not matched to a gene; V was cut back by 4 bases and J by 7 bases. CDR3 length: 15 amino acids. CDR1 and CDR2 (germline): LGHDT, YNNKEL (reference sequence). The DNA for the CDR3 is TGTGCCAGCAGCCGATCGACAGGGGGTGGACAGCCCCAGCATTTT. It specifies CASSRSTGGGQPQHF.

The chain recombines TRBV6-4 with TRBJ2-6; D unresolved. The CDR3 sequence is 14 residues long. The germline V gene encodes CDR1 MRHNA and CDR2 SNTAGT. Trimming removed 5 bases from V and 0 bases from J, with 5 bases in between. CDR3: CASSYNSGANVLTF. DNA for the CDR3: TGTGCCAGCAGTTACAACTCTGGGGCCAACGTCCTGACTTTC.

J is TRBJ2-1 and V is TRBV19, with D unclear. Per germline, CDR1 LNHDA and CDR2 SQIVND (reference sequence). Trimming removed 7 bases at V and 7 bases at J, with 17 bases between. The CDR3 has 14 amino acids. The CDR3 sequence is CASTHRVGWNEQFF. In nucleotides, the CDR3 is TGTGCCAGTACCCACAGAGTTGGATGGAATGAGCAGTTCTTC.

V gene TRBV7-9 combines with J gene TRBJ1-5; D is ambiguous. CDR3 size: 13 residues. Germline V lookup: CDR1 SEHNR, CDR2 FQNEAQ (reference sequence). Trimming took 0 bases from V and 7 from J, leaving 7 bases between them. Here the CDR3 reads CASSLAHGQPQHF. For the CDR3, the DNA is TGTGCCAGCAGCTTAGCCCACGGGCAGCCCCAGCATTTT.

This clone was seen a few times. CDR3 protein: CASSLVRDDYGYTF. For the CDR3, the DNA is TGTGCCAGCAGCTTGGTCAGGGATGACTATGGCTACACCTTC. This chain joins TRBV5-4 and TRBJ1-2, with a tentative D call TRBD1 (5 bases). The CDR3 has 14 residues. Germline-derived CDR1 and CDR2 are SGHNT and YYREEE (reference sequence). Trimming took 0 bases from V and 3 from J, leaving 9 bases between them.

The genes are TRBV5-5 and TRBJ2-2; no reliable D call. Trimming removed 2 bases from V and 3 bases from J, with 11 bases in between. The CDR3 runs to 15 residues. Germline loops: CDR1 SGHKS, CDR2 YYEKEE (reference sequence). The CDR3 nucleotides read TGTGCCAGCAGCTTTGGCAGGTTGGACACCGGGGAGCTGTTTTTT. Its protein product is CASSFGRLDTGELFF.

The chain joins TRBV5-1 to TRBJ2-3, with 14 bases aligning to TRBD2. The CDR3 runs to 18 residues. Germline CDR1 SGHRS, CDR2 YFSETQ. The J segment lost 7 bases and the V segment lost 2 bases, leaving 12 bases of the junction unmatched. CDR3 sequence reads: CASSFDEPGTSGRHTQYF. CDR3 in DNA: TGCGCCAGCAGCTTCGACGAACCCGGGACTAGCGGGAGACATACGCAGTATTTT.

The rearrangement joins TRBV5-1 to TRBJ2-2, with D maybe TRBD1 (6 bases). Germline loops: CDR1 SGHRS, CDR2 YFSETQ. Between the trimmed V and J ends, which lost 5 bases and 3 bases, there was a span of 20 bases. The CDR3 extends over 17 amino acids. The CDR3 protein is CASRPGTLSRDTGELFF. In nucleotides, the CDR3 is TGCGCCAGCAGGCCGGGGACACTGTCCAGGGACACCGGGGAGCTGTTTTTT.

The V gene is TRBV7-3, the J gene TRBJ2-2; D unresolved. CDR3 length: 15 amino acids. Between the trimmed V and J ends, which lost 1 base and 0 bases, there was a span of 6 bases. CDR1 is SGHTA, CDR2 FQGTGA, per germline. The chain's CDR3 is CASSLRRPNTGELFF. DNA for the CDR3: TGTGCCAGCAGCTTAAGGAGACCGAACACCGGGGAGCTGTTTTTT.

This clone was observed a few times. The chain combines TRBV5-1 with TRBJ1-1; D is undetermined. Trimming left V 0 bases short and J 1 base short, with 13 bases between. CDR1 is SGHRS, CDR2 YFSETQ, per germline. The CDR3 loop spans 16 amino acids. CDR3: CASSLATAPGNTEAFF. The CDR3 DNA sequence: TGCGCCAGCAGCTTGGCCACAGCCCCCGGGAACACTGAAGCTTTCTTT.

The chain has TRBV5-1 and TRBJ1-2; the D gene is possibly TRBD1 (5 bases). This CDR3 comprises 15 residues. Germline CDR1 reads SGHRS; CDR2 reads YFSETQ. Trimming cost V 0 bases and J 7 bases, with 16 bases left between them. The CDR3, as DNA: TGCGCCAGCAGCTTGGCCCGTACAGATCAGGGTGGCTACACCTTC. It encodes CASSLARTDQGGYTF. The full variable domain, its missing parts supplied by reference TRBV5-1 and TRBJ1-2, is KAGVTQTPRYLIKTRGQQVTLSCSPISGHRSVSWYQQTPGQGLQFLFEYFSETQRNKGNFPGRFSGRQFSNSRSEMNVSTLELGDSALYLCASSLARTDQGGYTFGSGTRLTVV.

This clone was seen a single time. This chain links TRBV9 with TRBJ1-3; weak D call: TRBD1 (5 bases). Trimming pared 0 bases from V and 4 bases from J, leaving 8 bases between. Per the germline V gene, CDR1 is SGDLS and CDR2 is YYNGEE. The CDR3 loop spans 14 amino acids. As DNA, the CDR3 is TGTGCCAGCAGCGTAGAGGGGTTAGGAAACACCATATATTTT. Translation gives CASSVEGLGNTIYF.

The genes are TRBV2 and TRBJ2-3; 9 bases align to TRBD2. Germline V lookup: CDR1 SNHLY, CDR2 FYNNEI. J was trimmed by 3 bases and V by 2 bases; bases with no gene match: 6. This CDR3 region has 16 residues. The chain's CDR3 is CASSELASGVTDTQYF. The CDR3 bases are TGTGCCAGCAGTGAACTCGCTAGCGGGGTAACAGATACGCAGTATTTT.

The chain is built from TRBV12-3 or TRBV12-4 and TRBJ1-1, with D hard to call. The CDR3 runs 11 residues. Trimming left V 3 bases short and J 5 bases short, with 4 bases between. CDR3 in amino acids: CASSFRTEAFF. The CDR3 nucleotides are TGTGCCAGCAGTTTTCGGACTGAAGCTTTCTTT.

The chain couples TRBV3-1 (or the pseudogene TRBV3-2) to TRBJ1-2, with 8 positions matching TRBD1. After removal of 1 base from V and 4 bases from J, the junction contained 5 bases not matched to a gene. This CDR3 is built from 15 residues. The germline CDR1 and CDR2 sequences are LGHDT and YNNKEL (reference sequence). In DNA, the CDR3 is TGTGCCAGCAGCCAAGGACAGGGGTTCGGCTATGGCTACACCTTC. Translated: CASSQGQGFGYGYTF.

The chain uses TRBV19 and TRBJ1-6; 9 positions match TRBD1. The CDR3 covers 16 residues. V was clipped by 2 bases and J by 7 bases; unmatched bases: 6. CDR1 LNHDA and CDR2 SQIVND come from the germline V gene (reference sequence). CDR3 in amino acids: CASSILEGQGNSPLHF. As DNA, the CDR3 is TGTGCCAGTAGTATACTGGAGGGACAGGGCAATTCACCCCTCCACTTT.

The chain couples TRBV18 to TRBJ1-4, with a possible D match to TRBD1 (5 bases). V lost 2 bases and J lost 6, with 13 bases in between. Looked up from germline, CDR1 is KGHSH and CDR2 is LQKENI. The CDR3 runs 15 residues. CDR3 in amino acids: CASSPKSGLYEKLFF. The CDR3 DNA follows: TGTGCCAGCTCACCAAAGTCAGGGTTATATGAAAAACTGTTTTTT.

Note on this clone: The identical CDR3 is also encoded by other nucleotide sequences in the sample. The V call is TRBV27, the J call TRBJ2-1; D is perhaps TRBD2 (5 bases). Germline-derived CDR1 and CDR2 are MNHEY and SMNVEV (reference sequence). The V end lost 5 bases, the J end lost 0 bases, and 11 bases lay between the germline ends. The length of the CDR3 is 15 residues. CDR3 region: CASSPRTGSYNEQFF. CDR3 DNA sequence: TGTGCCAGCAGTCCCCGGACTGGCTCCTACAATGAGCAGTTCTTC.

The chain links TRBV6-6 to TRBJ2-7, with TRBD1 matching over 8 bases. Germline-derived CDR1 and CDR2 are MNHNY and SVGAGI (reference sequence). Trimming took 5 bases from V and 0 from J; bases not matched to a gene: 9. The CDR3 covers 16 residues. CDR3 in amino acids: CASSRSKTGGSYEQYF. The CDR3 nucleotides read TGTGCCAGCAGTCGATCGAAAACAGGGGGCTCCTACGAGCAGTACTTC.